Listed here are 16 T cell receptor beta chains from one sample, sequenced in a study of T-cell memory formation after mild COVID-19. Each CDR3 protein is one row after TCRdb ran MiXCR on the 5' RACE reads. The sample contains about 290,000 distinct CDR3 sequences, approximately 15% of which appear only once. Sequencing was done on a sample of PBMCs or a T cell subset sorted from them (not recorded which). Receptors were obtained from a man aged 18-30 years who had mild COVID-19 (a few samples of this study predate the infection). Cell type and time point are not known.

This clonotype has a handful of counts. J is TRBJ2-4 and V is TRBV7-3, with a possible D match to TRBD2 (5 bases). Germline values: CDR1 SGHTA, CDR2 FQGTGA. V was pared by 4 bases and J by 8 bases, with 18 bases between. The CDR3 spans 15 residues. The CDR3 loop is CASSSNSAGSYIQYF. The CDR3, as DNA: TGTGCCAGCAGCTCCAATAGCGCCGGTTCATACATTCAGTACTTC.

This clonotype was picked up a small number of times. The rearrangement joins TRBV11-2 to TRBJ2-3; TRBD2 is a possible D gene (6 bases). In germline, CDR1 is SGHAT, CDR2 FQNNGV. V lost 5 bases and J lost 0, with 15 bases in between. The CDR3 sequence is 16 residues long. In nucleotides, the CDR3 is TGTGCCAGCAGCCAAAAACGGGACTCAAGCACAGATACGCAGTATTTT. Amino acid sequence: CASSQKRDSSTDTQYF.

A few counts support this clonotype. The CDR3: CASRSPWGGLARHTQYF. The CDR3 coding sequence is TGTGCAAGTCGCTCCCCTTGGGGGGGACTAGCGCGTCATACGCAGTATTTT. V gene TRBV12-2 combines with J gene TRBJ2-3; TRBD2 reflects the table's D call only, with no check against the DNA. TRBV12-2 represents a pseudogene. This CDR3 has 17 residues.

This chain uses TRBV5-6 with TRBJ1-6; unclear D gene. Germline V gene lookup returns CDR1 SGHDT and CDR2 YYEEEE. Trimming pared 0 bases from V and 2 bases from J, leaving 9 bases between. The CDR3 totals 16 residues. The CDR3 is CASSLAAAAYNSPLHF. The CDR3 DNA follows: TGTGCCAGCAGCTTGGCCGCGGCAGCCTATAATTCACCCCTCCACTTT.

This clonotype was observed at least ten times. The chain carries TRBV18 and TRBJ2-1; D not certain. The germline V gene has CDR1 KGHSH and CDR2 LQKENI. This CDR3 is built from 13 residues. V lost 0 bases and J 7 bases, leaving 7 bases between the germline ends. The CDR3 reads CASSPPAANEQFF. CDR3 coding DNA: TGTGCCAGCTCACCACCGGCCGCAAATGAGCAGTTCTTC.

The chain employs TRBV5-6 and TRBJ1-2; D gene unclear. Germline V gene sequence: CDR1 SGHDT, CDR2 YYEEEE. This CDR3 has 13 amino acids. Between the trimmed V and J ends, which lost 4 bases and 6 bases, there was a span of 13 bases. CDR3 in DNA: TGTGCCAGCAGCAGAACGTGGCGGGATGGCTACACCTTC. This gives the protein CASSRTWRDGYTF.

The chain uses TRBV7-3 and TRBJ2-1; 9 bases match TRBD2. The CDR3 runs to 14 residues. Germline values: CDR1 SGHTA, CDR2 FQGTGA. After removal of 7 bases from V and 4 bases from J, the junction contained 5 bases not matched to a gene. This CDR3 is CASNSGGPYNEQFF. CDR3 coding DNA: TGTGCCAGCAATAGCGGGGGCCCATACAATGAGCAGTTCTTC.

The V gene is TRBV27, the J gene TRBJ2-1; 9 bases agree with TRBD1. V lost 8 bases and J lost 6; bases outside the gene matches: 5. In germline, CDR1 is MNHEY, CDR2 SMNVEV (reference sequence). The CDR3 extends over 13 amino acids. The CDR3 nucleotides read TGTGCCAGCTCGGGACAGGGCCTCAATGAGCAGTTCTTC. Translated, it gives CASSGQGLNEQFF.

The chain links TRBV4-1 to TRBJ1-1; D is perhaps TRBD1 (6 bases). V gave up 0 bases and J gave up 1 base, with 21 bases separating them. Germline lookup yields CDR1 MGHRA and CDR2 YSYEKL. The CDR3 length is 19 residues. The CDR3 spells CASSQERARRRGQNTEAFF. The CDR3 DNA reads TGCGCCAGCAGCCAAGAAAGGGCCCGCCGCCGGGGGCAGAACACTGAAGCTTTCTTT.

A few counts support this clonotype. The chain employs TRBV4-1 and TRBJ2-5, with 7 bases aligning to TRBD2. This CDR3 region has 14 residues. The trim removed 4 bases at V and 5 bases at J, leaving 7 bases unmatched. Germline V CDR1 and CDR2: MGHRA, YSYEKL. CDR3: CASSRGGGRETQYF. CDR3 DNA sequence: TGCGCCAGCAGCCGCGGGGGAGGTAGGGAGACCCAGTACTTC.

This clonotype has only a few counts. DNA of the CDR3: TGTGCCATCAGTGGGAGGGATAATGAAAAACTGTTTTTT. Protein sequence: CAISGRDNEKLFF. The chain uses TRBV10-3 and TRBJ1-4; D is unresolved. The V end was cut by 4 bases, the J end by 4 bases, with 7 bases between. Germline lookup yields CDR1 ENHRY and CDR2 SYGVKD. The CDR3 contains 13 residues.

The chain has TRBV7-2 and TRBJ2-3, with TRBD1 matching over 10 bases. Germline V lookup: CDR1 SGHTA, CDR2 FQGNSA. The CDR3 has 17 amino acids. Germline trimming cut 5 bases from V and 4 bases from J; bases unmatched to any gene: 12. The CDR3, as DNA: TGTGCCAGCAGCCCCCTCCCGGGACAGGGGCCAGCAGATACGCAGTATTTT. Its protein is CASSPLPGQGPADTQYF.

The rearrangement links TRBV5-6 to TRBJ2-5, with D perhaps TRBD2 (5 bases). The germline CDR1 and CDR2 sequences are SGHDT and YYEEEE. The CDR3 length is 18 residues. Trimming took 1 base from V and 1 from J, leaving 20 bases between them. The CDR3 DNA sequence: TGTGCCAGCAGCTTGCGCTCAGGTCTCGGTGGAGGCCAAGAGACCCAGTACTTC. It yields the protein CASSLRSGLGGGQETQYF.

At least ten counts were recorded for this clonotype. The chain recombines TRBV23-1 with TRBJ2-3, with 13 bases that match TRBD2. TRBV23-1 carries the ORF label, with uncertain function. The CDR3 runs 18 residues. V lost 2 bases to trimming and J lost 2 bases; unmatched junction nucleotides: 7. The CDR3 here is CASSQTSGGAVPTDTQYF. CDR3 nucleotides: TGCGCCAGCAGTCAAACTAGCGGGGGGGCCGTGCCCACAGATACGCAGTATTTT.

CDR3 DNA sequence: TGTGCCAGCAGTACATACGACGTCGGCTATGGCTACACCTTC. The encoded protein is CASSTYDVGYGYTF. V usage is TRBV7-8 and J usage is TRBJ1-2; no clear D gene. The CDR3 sequence is 14 residues long. The V end lost 6 bases, the J end lost 4 bases, and 15 bases lay between the germline ends. Per the germline V gene, CDR1 is SGHVS and CDR2 is FQNEAQ.

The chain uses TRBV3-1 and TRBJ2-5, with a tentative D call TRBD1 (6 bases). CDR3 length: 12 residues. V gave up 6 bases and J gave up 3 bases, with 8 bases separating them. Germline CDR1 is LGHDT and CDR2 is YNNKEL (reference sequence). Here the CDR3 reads CASRWTEETQYF. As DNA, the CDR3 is TGTGCCAGCAGATGGACAGAAGAGACCCAGTACTTC.